The clone carrying this TCR beta chain showed up many times. Antigen unknown. Time point: sample taken at primary tumor resection. TCRdb passed the 5' RACE reads through MiXCR, listing each CDR3 protein once. This table holds some 9,400 distinct CDR3 sequences, 2.5% to 3.5% found once. This record belongs to a study of spatial heterogeneity in lung cancer. Points from the study as a whole: Counts of expanded alpha and beta TCRs within tumors tracked the tumor nonsynonymous mutation count.

The sample here was lung tumor tissue, taken at surgery. The receptor comes from a male donor with early-stage non-small cell lung cancer.

CDR3 sequence (DNA): TGTGCCTCCCGCAACCCTCTACGACAGGGGCGAGGCACCGGGGAGCTGTTTTTT. Translating it yields CASRNPLRQGRGTGELFF. V and J are TRBV11-1 and TRBJ2-2; the match to TRBD1 covers 8 bases. With 11 bases clipped from V and 4 bases from J, the junction kept 21 bases outside the gene matches. The CDR3 loop spans 18 amino acids. Germline V gives CDR1 SGHAT, CDR2 FQDESV (reference sequence).